The 22 T cell receptor beta chains listed next were all sequenced from one sample in a study of CD4 T cells in relation to SARS-CoV-2 and coronaviruses. Measured with immunoSEQ multiplex PCR; TCRdb has only the in-frame clones, and not every one. The data contain roughly 61,000 clones, about nine tenths of them singletons. The unexposed donors gave CD4+ T cells in about 2011-2019, prior to COVID-19. The sample comprised memory CD4+ T cells from PBMCs. The receptors shown here come from a human donor in good health.

The chain links TRBV15 to TRBJ1-1; 7 nucleotides align to TRBD1. Germline CDR1 is LNHNV and CDR2 is YYDKDF (reference sequence). The V segment lost 5 bases and the J segment 2 bases; nucleotides outside the gene matches: 5. This CDR3 has 14 residues. This chain's CDR3 is CATSVRDSNTEAFF. The CDR3 DNA reads TGTGCCACCAGCGTCCGGGACAGTAACACTGAAGCTTTCTTT.

This chain links TRBV4-1 with TRBJ1-4, with D maybe TRBD1 (5 bases). Per the germline V gene, CDR1 is MGHRA and CDR2 is YSYEKL. Trimming pared 2 bases from V and 13 bases from J, leaving 14 bases between. The CDR3 length is 13 residues. The CDR3 bases are TGCGCCAGCAGCCAATTGGTGCGGGGGGGACTGTTTTTT. Protein sequence: CASSQLVRGGLFF.

This clone is a singleton in its sample. This chain uses TRBV27 with TRBJ1-1, with 8 bases aligning to TRBD1. The CDR3 is made up of 13 amino acids. Trimming cost V 6 bases and J 7 bases; bases outside gene matches: 7. The germline CDR1 and CDR2 sequences are MNHEY and SMNVEV (reference sequence). In nucleotides, the CDR3 is TGTGCCAGCAGCCGGACAGGGTTGGGTGAAGCTTTCTTT. It codes for CASSRTGLGEAFF.

The chain joins TRBV2 to TRBJ1-6; D not certain. The CDR3 extends over 14 amino acids. In germline, CDR1 is SNHLY, CDR2 FYNNEI. V gave up 3 bases and J gave up 3 bases, with 6 bases separating them. The CDR3 reads CASSDHGYNSPLHF. The CDR3 DNA reads TGTGCCAGCAGTGATCACGGCTATAATTCACCCCTCCACTTT.

This clone was recorded a few times. J is TRBJ1-3 and V is TRBV2; 7 nucleotides line up with TRBD1. The CDR3 covers 12 residues. J gave up 9 bases and V 5 bases, and 4 bases lay outside the gene matches. Germline CDR1 SNHLY, CDR2 FYNNEI. The CDR3 region is CASSISGGTIYF. CDR3 DNA sequence: TGTGCCAGCAGTATCTCAGGGGGCACCATATATTTT.

The chain recombines TRBV3-1 (or the pseudogene TRBV3-2) with TRBJ2-3, with D unclear. The CDR3 sequence is 15 residues long. Germline CDR1 and CDR2: LGHDT and YNNKEL (reference sequence). The V end lost 6 bases, the J end lost 0 bases, and 13 bases lay between the germline ends. CDR3 protein: CASSSQATSTDTQYF. DNA for the CDR3: TGTGCCAGCAGTTCGCAGGCGACTAGCACAGATACGCAGTATTTT.

The J gene is TRBJ2-1, the V gene TRBV18; 12 bases agree with TRBD1. Germline trimming cut 4 bases from V and 16 bases from J; bases unmatched to any gene: 11. This CDR3 region has 14 residues. The germline CDR1 and CDR2 sequences are KGHSH and LQKENI. This chain's CDR3 is CASSLGGTGGGNFF. The DNA of the CDR3 is TGTGCCAGCTCACTCGGAGGGACAGGGGGCGGTAATTTCTTC.

The chain recombines TRBV6-2 or TRBV6-3 with TRBJ2-7; tentative D call: TRBD2 (5 bases). Trimming took off 6 bases at V and 3 bases at J, with 9 bases between the two ends. Germline V gene data show CDR1 as MNHEY and CDR2 as SVGEGT. The CDR3 contains 12 residues. CDR3 DNA: TGTGCCAGCAGCCCAAGCGGCTACGAGCAGTACTTC. It is translated as CASSPSGYEQYF.

The chain links TRBV11-1 to TRBJ2-7, with 7 positions matching TRBD1. The germline V gene encodes CDR1 SGHAT and CDR2 FQDESV (reference sequence). The length of the CDR3 is 14 residues. J gave up 2 bases and V 4 bases, and 5 bases lay outside the gene matches. The CDR3 DNA reads as TGTGCCAGCAGCTGGGACAGATCGACCTACGAGCAGTACTTC. The encoded protein is CASSWDRSTYEQYF.

Here the CDR3 reads CASSLTTGNTEAFF. CDR3 nucleotides: TGTGCCAGCAGCTTAACGACAGGGAACACTGAAGCTTTCTTT. The V and J genes are TRBV7-3 and TRBJ1-1, with TRBD1 as a possible D gene (6 bases). Germline CDR1 SGHTA, CDR2 FQGTGA. This CDR3 spans 14 amino acids. V gave up 0 bases and J gave up 1 base, with 6 bases separating them.

The chain is built from TRBV11-2 and TRBJ2-2, with a tentative D call TRBD2 (5 bases). CDR3 length equals 17 residues. Trimming left V 1 base short and J 5 bases short, with 17 bases between. CDR1 is SGHAT and CDR2 is FQNNGV in the germline V gene. For the CDR3, the DNA is TGTGCCAGCAGCTTAGCCTTTACGGCCGGGGTAACCGGGGAGCTGTTTTTT. Protein sequence: CASSLAFTAGVTGELFF.

The rearrangement joins TRBV19 to TRBJ2-2; TRBD1 aligns across 10 bases. V shed 5 bases and J 1 base; nucleotides not matched to a gene: 4. The CDR3 extends over 16 amino acids. Germline CDR1 is LNHDA and CDR2 is SQIVND (reference sequence). The CDR3 is CASSPRTGGNTGELFF. The CDR3 DNA reads TGTGCCAGTAGTCCGCGGACAGGGGGGAACACCGGGGAGCTGTTTTTT.

The chain links TRBV7-6 to TRBJ2-7; tentatively, D is TRBD2 (5 bases). This CDR3 has 18 residues. V lost 5 bases, J lost 0 bases, and 23 bases lay in between. Germline CDR1 is SGHVS and CDR2 is FNYEAQ. CDR3 nucleotides: TGTGCCAGCAGCCTAAGCGGCAGACATTCCTCTTACTCCTACGAGCAGTACTTC. Its protein product is CASSLSGRHSSYSYEQYF. The complete variable domain, with remaining parts taken from reference TRBV7-6 and TRBJ2-7, reads GAGVSQSPRYKVTKRGQDVALRCDPISGHVSLYWYRQALGQGPEFLTYFNYEAQQDKSGLPNDRFSAERPEGSISTLTIQRTEQRDSAMYRCASSLSGRHSSYSYEQYFGPGTRLTVT.

The V and J genes are TRBV28 and TRBJ2-7, with 8 bases that match TRBD1. Germline trimming cut 7 bases from V and 6 bases from J; bases unmatched to any gene: 14. The CDR3 has 15 residues. The germline V gene has CDR1 MDHEN and CDR2 SYDVKM. The CDR3 nucleotides are TGTGCCAGCATTTTCTCGGGGACAGGAGTTAGCGAGCAGTACTTC. It translates to CASIFSGTGVSEQYF.

This sequence joins TRBV28 and TRBJ2-1; 8 bases are shared with TRBD2. The J segment lost 7 bases and the V segment lost 2 bases, leaving 4 bases of the junction unmatched. The CDR3 has 14 residues. CDR1 and CDR2 (germline): MDHEN, SYDVKM. The CDR3 nucleotides are TGTGCCAGCAGTTTAGCGGGAGGTCGGAATGAGCAGTTCTTC. Its protein product is CASSLAGGRNEQFF.

The chain employs TRBV27 and TRBJ2-3; D uncertain. The CDR3 consists of 13 residues. Deletions cut 6 bases from V and 10 bases from J, with 17 bases between. Germline V gives CDR1 MNHEY, CDR2 SMNVEV (reference sequence). Here the CDR3 DNA reads TGTGCCAGCAGCCCCGCTTGGCCCCCCGCGCAGTATTTT. It is translated as CASSPAWPPAQYF.

The V gene is TRBV6-5, the J gene TRBJ2-7, with D tentatively TRBD2 (6 bases). There are 13 residues in the CDR3. Germline-derived CDR1 and CDR2 are MNHEY and SVGAGI. The V gene lost 11 bases and the J gene lost 2 bases, with 16 bases spanning the gap. Written as DNA, the CDR3 is TGTGCCGGGGGGTGGCAGACCGCCTACGAGCAGTACTTC. This sequence encodes CAGGWQTAYEQYF.

This clone has just a few counts. The chain carries TRBV2 and TRBJ1-1; 10 bases fit TRBD1. V lost 6 bases to trimming and J lost 4 bases; unmatched junction nucleotides: 5. The germline V gene has CDR1 SNHLY and CDR2 FYNNEI. The CDR3 totals 14 residues. CDR3: CASRDRGRTTEAFF. Here the CDR3 DNA reads TGTGCCAGCAGGGACAGGGGGAGGACCACTGAAGCTTTCTTT.

This chain links TRBV6-6 with TRBJ2-7, with TRBD1 matching 10 bases. The CDR3 totals 15 residues. Germline-derived CDR1 and CDR2 are MNHNY and SVGAGI (reference sequence). After removal of 2 bases from V and 4 bases from J, the junction contained 5 bases not matched to a gene. CDR3 nucleotide sequence: TGTGCCAGCAGTTACGGGACAGGGGACTTATACGAGCAGTACTTC. Protein sequence: CASSYGTGDLYEQYF.

The V and J genes are TRBV29-1 and TRBJ1-2, with 7 bases aligning to TRBD1. CDR1 is SQVTM and CDR2 is ANQGSEA in the germline V gene. V gave up 4 bases and J gave up 9 bases; unmatched junction bases: 5. There are 11 residues in the CDR3. The CDR3 DNA follows: TGCAGCGTTGGACAGGGAGGCAGCTACACCTTC. It codes for CSVGQGGSYTF.

J is TRBJ1-2 and V is TRBV27, with 7 bases matching TRBD1. The CDR3 is 14 amino acids. CDR1 and CDR2 (germline): MNHEY, SMNVEV (reference sequence). The ends lost 3 bases at V and 4 bases at J; junction bases unmatched: 5. CDR3 sequence: CASSFDREGYGYTF. The CDR3 DNA follows: TGTGCCAGCAGTTTCGACAGGGAAGGCTATGGCTACACCTTC.

This chain links TRBV24-1 with TRBJ2-5, with unresolved D. CDR1 and CDR2 from the germline V gene are KGHDR and SFDVKD. V was cut by 1 base and J by 2 bases, with 10 bases left in between. This CDR3 is 15 amino acids long. The CDR3 region is CATSDFRAGQETQYF. DNA of the CDR3: TGTGCCACCAGTGATTTTCGGGCAGGACAAGAGACCCAGTACTTC.